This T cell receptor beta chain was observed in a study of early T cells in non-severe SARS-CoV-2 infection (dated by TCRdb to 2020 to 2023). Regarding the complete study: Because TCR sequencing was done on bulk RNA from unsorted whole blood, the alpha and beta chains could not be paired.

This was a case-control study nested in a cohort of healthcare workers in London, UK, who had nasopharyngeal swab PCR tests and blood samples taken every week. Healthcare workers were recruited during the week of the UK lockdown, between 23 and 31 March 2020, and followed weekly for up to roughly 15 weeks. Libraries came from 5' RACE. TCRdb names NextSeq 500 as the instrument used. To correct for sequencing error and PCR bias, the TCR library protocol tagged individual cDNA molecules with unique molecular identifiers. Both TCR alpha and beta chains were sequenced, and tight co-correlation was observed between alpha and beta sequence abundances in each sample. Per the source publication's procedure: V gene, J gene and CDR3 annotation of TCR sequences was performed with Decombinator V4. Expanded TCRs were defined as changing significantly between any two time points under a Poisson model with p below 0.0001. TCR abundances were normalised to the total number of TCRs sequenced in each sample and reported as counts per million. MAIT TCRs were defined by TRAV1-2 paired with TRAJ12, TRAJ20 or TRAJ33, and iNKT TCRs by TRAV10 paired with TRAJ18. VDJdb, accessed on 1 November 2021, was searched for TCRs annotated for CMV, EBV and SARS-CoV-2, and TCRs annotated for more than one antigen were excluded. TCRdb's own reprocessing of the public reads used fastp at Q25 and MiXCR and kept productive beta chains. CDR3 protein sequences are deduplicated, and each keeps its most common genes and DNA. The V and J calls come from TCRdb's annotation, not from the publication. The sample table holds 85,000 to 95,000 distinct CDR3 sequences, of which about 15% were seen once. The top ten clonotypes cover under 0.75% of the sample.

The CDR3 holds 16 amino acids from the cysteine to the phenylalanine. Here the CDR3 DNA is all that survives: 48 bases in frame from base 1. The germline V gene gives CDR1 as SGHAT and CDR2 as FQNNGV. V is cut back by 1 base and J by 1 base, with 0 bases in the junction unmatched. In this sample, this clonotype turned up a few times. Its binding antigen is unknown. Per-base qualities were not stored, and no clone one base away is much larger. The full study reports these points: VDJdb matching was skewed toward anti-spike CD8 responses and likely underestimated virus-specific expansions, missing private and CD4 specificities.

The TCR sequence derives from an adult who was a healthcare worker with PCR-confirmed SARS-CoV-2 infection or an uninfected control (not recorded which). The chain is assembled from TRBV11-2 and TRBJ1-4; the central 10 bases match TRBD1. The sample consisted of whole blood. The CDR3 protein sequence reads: CASSLGDRGTNEKLFF. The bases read TGTGCCAGCAGCTTAGGGGACAGGGGAACTAATGAAAAACTGTTTTTT.